This is a list of T cell receptor beta chains from one sample in a study of blood T cell repertoires in COVID-19. The protocol was immunoSEQ multiplex PCR, while the TCRdb copy is restricted to in-frame clones and leaves out a portion. The data hold around 70,000 clones, with roughly 87% observed a single time. Material for sequencing was peripheral blood. The receptors here all came from an elderly man with acute or convalescent COVID-19. Each CDR3 is given with its conserved first and last residue. Fields, in order: CDR3 length, clone size, J gene, D gene, V gene, CDR3 protein, CDR3 DNA. D genes are given only for firm matches. A row's size may be missing; if present it is once, few, many or a size class.

13	.	TRBJ1-2	TRBD1	TRBV27	CASSFSRTGGYTF	TGTGCCAGCAGTTTTTCCCGGACAGGTGGCTACACCTTC
13	.	TRBJ1-2	.	TRBV5-6	CASSLRQDYGYTF	TGTGCCAGCAGCTTACGACAGGACTATGGCTACACCTTC
15	.	TRBJ2-7	TRBD2	TRBV5-1	CASSLSGRASYEQYF	TGCGCCAGCAGCTTGAGCGGGAGGGCCTCCTACGAGCAGTACTTC
13	.	TRBJ2-5	.	TRBV19	CASSITQQETQYF	TGTGCCAGTAGTATAACACAGCAAGAGACCCAGTACTTC
14	few	TRBJ2-1	TRBD1	TRBV5-1	CASSPGTANNEQFF	TGCGCCAGCAGCCCTGGGACAGCTAACAATGAGCAGTTCTTC
14	.	TRBJ1-1	TRBD1	TRBV27	CASSGWDRGTEAFF	TGTGCCAGCAGTGGGTGGGACAGGGGAACTGAAGCTTTCTTT
13	once	TRBJ1-5	.	TRBV2	CASRKDSNQPQHF	TGTGCCAGCAGGAAAGACAGTAATCAGCCCCAGCATTTT
14	.	TRBJ1-2	.	TRBV9	CASSVGHLPYGYTF	TGTGCCAGCAGCGTGGGACACCTGCCCTATGGCTACACCTTC
13	once	TRBJ2-7	.	TRBV11-2	CASSLQTRGEQYF	TGTGCCAGCAGCTTACAGACCCGGGGGGAGCAGTACTTC
12	once	TRBJ1-1	.	TRBV30	CAWGRVTTEAFF	TGTGCCTGGGGCAGGGTCACCACTGAAGCTTTCTTT
15	few	TRBJ1-3	.	TRBV5-1	CASSLDVTRRNTIYF	TGCGCCAGCAGCTTGGATGTCACCAGGAGAAACACCATATATTTT
15	.	TRBJ1-6	TRBD1	TRBV2	CASSFGTGDNSPLHF	TGTGCCAGCAGTTTCGGGACAGGGGATAATTCACCCCTCCACTTT
13	.	TRBJ2-1	.	TRBV19	CASSIDRASRGFF	TGTGCCAGTAGTATAGATCGAGCGAGCCGTGGGTTCTTC
13	.	TRBJ2-7	TRBD1	TRBV13	CASSFGTGYEQYF	TGTGCCAGCAGTTTCGGGACAGGCTACGAGCAGTACTTC
14	.	TRBJ1-5	.	TRBV12-5	CASGLGVSNQPQHF	TGTGCTAGTGGTTTGGGAGTTAGCAATCAGCCCCAGCATTTT
14	.	TRBJ2-1	TRBD1	TRBV5-5	CASSRTGSYNEQFF	TGTGCCAGCAGCCGGACAGGCTCCTACAATGAGCAGTTCTTC
15	.	TRBJ2-7	TRBD1	TRBV6-5	CASSYSKGGAYEQYF	TGTGCCAGCAGTTACTCGAAAGGGGGCGCCTACGAGCAGTACTTC
14	.	TRBJ1-2	.	TRBV28	CASSSGPGGYGYTF	TGTGCCAGCAGTTCGGGGCCGGGGGGCTATGGCTACACCTTC
14	.	TRBJ2-3	.	TRBV9	CASSGGVSTDTQYF	TGTGCCAGCAGCGGCGGGGTCAGCACAGATACGCAGTATTTT
14	.	TRBJ2-7	TRBD2	TRBV6-6	CASSPGLEWGEQYF	TGTGCCAGCAGCCCCGGACTAGAGTGGGGGGAGCAGTACTTC
13	.	TRBJ2-2	.	TRBV24-1	CATSESLPGELFF	TGTGCCACCAGTGAATCCCTACCGGGGGAGCTGTTTTTT
14	.	TRBJ1-4	TRBD1	TRBV2	CASRDRAANEKLFF	TGTGCCAGCAGGGACAGGGCGGCGAATGAAAAACTGTTTTTT
15	once	TRBJ1-1	TRBD1	TRBV6-5	CASSYQTGGITEAFF	TGTGCCAGCAGTTACCAGACAGGGGGTATCACTGAAGCTTTCTTT
16	.	TRBJ1-2	TRBD1	TRBV3-1/TRBV3-2	CASSQDGAGGFYGYTF	TGTGCCAGCAGCCAAGACGGCGCAGGGGGATTTTATGGCTACACCTTC
17	.	TRBJ2-1	TRBD2	TRBV2	CASSGLAGGPSGNEQFF	TGTGCCAGCTCAGGACTAGCGGGAGGGCCAAGTGGCAATGAGCAGTTCTTC
15	.	TRBJ2-5	TRBD2	TRBV4-1	CASSQGAGGVETQYF	TGCGCCAGCAGCCAGGGAGCGGGGGGCGTGGAGACCCAGTACTTC
13	.	TRBJ1-2	.	TRBV6-4	CASSSGQAGGYTF	TGTGCCAGCAGTAGCGGGCAGGCGGGGGGCTACACCTTC
14	.	TRBJ2-7	.	TRBV6-2/TRBV6-3	CASSYFENSYEQYF	TGTGCCAGCAGTTACTTTGAGAATTCCTACGAGCAGTACTTC
16	.	TRBJ1-2	TRBD1	TRBV6-5	CASSYSWDRGREGYTF	TGTGCCAGCAGTTACTCATGGGACAGGGGTAGGGAGGGCTACACCTTC
13	.	TRBJ2-2	.	TRBV2	CASSRQNTGELFF	TGTGCCAGCAGTCGACAGAACACCGGGGAGCTGTTTTTT
16	.	TRBJ2-4	.	TRBV21-1	CASTGDSRGAKNIQYF	TGTGCCAGCACAGGGGACAGCCGGGGGGCCAAAAACATTCAGTACTTC
12	.	TRBJ1-1	.	TRBV7-9	CASSPFPPEAFF	TGTGCCAGCAGCCCCTTCCCTCCTGAAGCTTTCTTT
15	.	TRBJ2-3	.	TRBV2	CASSDEAETVDTQYF	TGTGCCAGCAGTGATGAGGCGGAGACGGTAGATACGCAGTATTTT
13	.	TRBJ2-3	.	TRBV29-1	CSLRDSGDWTQYF	TGCAGCCTACGGGACTCCGGCGATTGGACGCAGTATTTT
13	.	TRBJ1-1	.	TRBV24-1	CATSDSGESEAFF	TGTGCCACCAGTGATTCCGGGGAGTCTGAAGCTTTCTTT
16	.	TRBJ2-4	TRBD1	TRBV30	CALESGTGVFKNIQYF	TGTGCCTTGGAATCCGGGACAGGGGTCTTCAAAAACATTCAGTACTTC
15	.	TRBJ2-7	TRBD1	TRBV6-5	CASSYGDRGKYEQYF	TGTGCCAGCAGTTACGGGGACAGGGGTAAGTACGAGCAGTACTTC
13	.	TRBJ2-7	TRBD1	TRBV28	CASSLTGTYEQYF	TGTGCCAGCAGTTTGACAGGGACCTACGAGCAGTACTTC
14	.	TRBJ1-2	.	TRBV24-1	CATSDPPANYGYTF	TGTGCCACCAGTGATCCCCCAGCTAACTATGGCTACACCTTC
15	once	TRBJ2-1	TRBD2	TRBV3-1/TRBV3-2	CASSQEAGVNNEQFF	TGTGCCAGCAGCCAAGAGGCGGGAGTCAACAATGAGCAGTTCTTC
16	.	TRBJ2-3	.	TRBV6-2/TRBV6-3	CASSLQVLQGTDTQYF	TGTGCCAGCAGCCTACAGGTTCTCCAAGGCACAGATACGCAGTATTTT
13	.	TRBJ1-2	TRBD1	TRBV9	CASSSRTGVGYTF	TGTGCCAGCAGCTCCCGGACAGGGGTAGGCTACACCTTC
16	.	TRBJ2-2	.	TRBV7-3	CASSLNSGLNTGELFF	TGTGCCAGCAGCTTAAATAGCGGACTCAACACCGGGGAGCTGTTTTTT
13	.	TRBJ1-1	.	TRBV7-9	CASSGQLNTEAFF	TGTGCCAGCTCCGGACAGTTGAACACTGAAGCTTTCTTT
12	.	TRBJ1-6	TRBD1	TRBV5-4	CASSLQGASPHF	TGTGCCAGCAGCCTACAGGGGGCGTCGCCCCACTTT
14	.	TRBJ2-7	TRBD1	TRBV29-1	CSAAQTGDVHEQYF	TGCAGCGCGGCTCAGACAGGGGACGTCCACGAGCAGTACTTC
16	.	TRBJ2-3	TRBD1	TRBV5-1	CASSFWTGGGTDTQYF	TGCGCCAGCAGCTTTTGGACAGGGGGCGGCACAGATACGCAGTATTTT
15	.	TRBJ2-1	TRBD2	TRBV7-2	CASSLYSGRDNEQFF	TGTGCCAGCAGCTTATATAGCGGGAGAGACAATGAGCAGTTCTTC
15	.	TRBJ1-6	.	TRBV2	CASSPPRGEDSPLHF	TGTGCCAGCAGCCCCCCTAGAGGGGAGGATTCACCCCTCCACTTT
17	once	TRBJ1-3	TRBD1	TRBV27	CASSSGQGSFSGNTIYF	TGTGCCAGCAGTTCAGGACAGGGTAGCTTCTCTGGAAACACCATATATTTT
11	.	TRBJ2-1	.	TRBV5-1	CASSLNGEQFF	TGCGCCAGCAGCTTGAACGGGGAGCAGTTCTTC
15	once	TRBJ2-6	.	TRBV5-4	CASSLARAGANVLTF	TGTGCCAGCAGCTTGGCGCGGGCCGGGGCCAACGTCCTGACTTTC
16	.	TRBJ2-2	TRBD1	TRBV24-1	CATEPWDRGPTGELFF	TGTGCCACCGAGCCTTGGGACAGGGGTCCGACCGGGGAGCTGTTTTTT
16	.	TRBJ2-3	.	TRBV21-1	CASSKAERGGRDTQYF	TGTGCCAGCAGCAAAGCGGAGCGGGGGGGAAGGGATACGCAGTATTTT
15	.	TRBJ2-7	.	TRBV19	CATRDGGGSSYEQYF	TGTGCCACGCGGGATGGGGGCGGGAGTTCCTACGAGCAGTACTTC
13	.	TRBJ1-1	TRBD1	TRBV30	CAWSTGLNTEAFF	TGTGCCTGGTCGACAGGGCTGAACACTGAAGCTTTCTTT